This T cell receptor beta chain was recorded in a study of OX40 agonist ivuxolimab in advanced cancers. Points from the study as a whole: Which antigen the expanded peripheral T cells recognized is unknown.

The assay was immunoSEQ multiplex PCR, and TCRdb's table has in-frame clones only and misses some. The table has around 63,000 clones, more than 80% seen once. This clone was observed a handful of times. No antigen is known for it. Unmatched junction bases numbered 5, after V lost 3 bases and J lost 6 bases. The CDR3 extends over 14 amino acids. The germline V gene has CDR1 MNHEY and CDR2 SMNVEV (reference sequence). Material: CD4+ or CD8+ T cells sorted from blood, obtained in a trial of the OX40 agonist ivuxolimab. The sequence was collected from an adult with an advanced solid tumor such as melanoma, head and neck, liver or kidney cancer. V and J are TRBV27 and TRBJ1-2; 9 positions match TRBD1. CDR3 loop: CASSFGDRADGYTF. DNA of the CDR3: TGTGCCAGCAGTTTTGGGGACAGGGCGGATGGCTACACCTTC.